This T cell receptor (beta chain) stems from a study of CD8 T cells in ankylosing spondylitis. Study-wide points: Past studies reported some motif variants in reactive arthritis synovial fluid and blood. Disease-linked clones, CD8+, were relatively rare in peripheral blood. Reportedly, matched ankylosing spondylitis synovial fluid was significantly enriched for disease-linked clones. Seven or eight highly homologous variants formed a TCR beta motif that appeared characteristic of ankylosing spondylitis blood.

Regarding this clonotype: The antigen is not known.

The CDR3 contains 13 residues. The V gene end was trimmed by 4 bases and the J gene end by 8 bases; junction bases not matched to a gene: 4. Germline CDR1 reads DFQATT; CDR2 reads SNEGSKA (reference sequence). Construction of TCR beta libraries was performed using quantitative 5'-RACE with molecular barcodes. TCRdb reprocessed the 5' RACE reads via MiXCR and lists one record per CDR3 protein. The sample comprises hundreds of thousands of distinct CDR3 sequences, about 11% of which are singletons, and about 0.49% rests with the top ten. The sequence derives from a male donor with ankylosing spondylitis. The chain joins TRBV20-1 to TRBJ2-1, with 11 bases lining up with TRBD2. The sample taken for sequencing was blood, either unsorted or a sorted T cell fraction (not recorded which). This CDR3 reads CSATRLAGHEQFF. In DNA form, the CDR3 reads TGCAGTGCTACTCGACTAGCGGGACATGAGCAGTTCTTC.